This T cell receptor beta chain was recovered during a study of blood T cell repertoires in COVID-19. Looking at the study overall: COVID-19 samples, acute and convalescent, were from the United States, Italy and Spain.

V lost 5 bases, J lost 0 bases, and 10 bases stayed unmatched. Per the germline V gene, CDR1 is LNHDA and CDR2 is SQIVND (reference sequence). CDR3 length equals 18 residues. Study processing details: Estimated nucleated cell counts came from reference gene primer amplification. Profiling relied on immunoSEQ multiplex PCR, and the TCRdb table lists in-frame clones only, not all of them. The V and J calls and clone size are taken from that table; D and trimming were inferred from the DNA. Of about 110,000 clones listed, about four fifths are singletons. This rearrangement joins TRBV19 to TRBJ2-1; the match to TRBD2 covers 10 bases. Sequenced: peripheral blood. The clonotype was recovered from an older woman with acute or convalescent COVID-19. CDR3 protein: CASSLASGGRSSYNEQFF. CDR3 nucleotide sequence: TGTGCCAGTAGTTTGGCTAGCGGGGGCCGAAGCTCCTACAATGAGCAGTTCTTC. The whole variable domain, filled in from reference TRBV19 and TRBJ2-1, reads DGGITQSPKYLFRKEGQNVTLSCEQNLNHDAMYWYRQDPGQGLRLIYYSQIVNDFQKGDIAEGYSVSREKKESFPLTVTSAQKNPTAFYLCASSLASGGRSSYNEQFFGPGTRLTVL.